The rows below give T cell receptor beta chains drawn from one sample of a study of blood T cells in healthy people across ages. Via MiXCR, TCRdb re-called the 5' RACE reads, giving one row per CDR3 protein. The data hold over 1.5 million distinct CDR3 sequences, with about 49% observed a single time. Sequenced sample: blood. Receptor source: a woman between 35 and 50 years old in good health. CDR3s leave out the opening cysteine and the closing phenylalanine or tryptophan. Fields, in order: J gene, V gene, CDR3 protein.

TRBJ2-3	TRBV2	ASSEMGGAQY
TRBJ1-5	TRBV4-1	ASSQGSGEQPQH
TRBJ2-1	TRBV20-1	SGGRGQNEQF
TRBJ1-2	TRBV7-9	ASSSDRGLHGYT
TRBJ2-3	TRBV9	ASSVGGEWSTETQY
NA	TRBV28	ATVNSYEQY
TRBJ2-3	TRBV20-1	SARAANTDTQY
TRBJ2-6	TRBV5-1	ASSLDIRDRGSGANVLT
NA	TRBV29-1	SVEGPSTGKETQY
TRBJ2-1	TRBV29-1	SVGSTDPGGQF
TRBJ2-3	TRBV4-3	ASSQAKTGRVTDTQY
TRBJ2-7	TRBV7-2	AGSGRLAASSYEQY
TRBJ2-6	TRBV7-3	ASSPPGGSGANVLT
TRBJ2-7	TRBV4-2	ASSQAQENSYEQY
TRBJ2-7	TRBV6-1	ASSISGATYEQY
TRBJ1-6	TRBV6-2/TRBV6-3	ASRSGTPPRALH
TRBJ2-1	TRBV20-1	SARDRGFRYNEQF
TRBJ2-1	TRBV27	ASSFNRDGEQF
TRBJ2-7	TRBV7-8	AGSLVLGGRYLSSYEQY
TRBJ1-2	TRBV6-5	ATNRDGGGYGYT
TRBJ2-3	TRBV19	ASSIWLAGMRTDTQY
TRBJ2-1	TRBV28	ASSLHAGGYLNEQF
TRBJ2-4	TRBV6-5	ASSYSTGLNIQY
TRBJ2-1	TRBV12-3/TRBV12-4	ASRSGQTPYNEQF
TRBJ2-3	TRBV11-2	ASSLYLAGESTDTQY
TRBJ1-6	TRBV4-3	ASSQEGGQANSPLH
TRBJ2-7	TRBV7-2	VSSSLAGSYEQY
TRBJ2-1	TRBV7-9	ASSLNIPSSEQF
NA	TRBV20-1	SARDGPSGVYEQY
TRBJ2-5	TRBV20-1	SARPPGGSETQY
TRBJ2-7	TRBV20-1	SASPRPSSYEQY
TRBJ1-6	TRBV6-6	ASSPVEGRNLPLH
TRBJ2-5	TRBV29-1	SVEGHQETQY